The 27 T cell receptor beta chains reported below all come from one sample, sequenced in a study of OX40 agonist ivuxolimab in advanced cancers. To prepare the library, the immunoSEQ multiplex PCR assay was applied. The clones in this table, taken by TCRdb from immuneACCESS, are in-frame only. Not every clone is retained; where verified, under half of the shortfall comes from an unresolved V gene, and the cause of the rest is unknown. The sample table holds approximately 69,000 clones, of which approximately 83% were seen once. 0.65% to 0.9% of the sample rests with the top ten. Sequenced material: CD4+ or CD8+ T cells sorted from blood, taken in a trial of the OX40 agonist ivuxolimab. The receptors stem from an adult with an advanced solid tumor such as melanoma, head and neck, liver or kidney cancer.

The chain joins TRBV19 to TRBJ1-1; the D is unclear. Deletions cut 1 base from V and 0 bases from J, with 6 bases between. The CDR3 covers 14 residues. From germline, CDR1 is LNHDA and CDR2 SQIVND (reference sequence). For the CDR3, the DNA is TGTGCCAGTAGTATAGGGCAGCTGAACACTGAAGCTTTCTTT. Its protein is CASSIGQLNTEAFF.

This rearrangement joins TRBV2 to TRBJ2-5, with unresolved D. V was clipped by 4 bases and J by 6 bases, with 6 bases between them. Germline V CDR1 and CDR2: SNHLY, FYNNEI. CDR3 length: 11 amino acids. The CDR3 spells CASSAQQTQYF. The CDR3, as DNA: TGTGCCAGCAGTGCGCAGCAGACCCAGTACTTC.

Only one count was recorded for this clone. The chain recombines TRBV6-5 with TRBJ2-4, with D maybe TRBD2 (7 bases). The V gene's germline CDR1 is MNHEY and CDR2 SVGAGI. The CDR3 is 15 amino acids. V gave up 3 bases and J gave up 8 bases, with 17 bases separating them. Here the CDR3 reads CASSYRRTGRDIQYF. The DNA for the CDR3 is TGTGCCAGCAGTTATCGACGAACAGGGAGGGACATTCAGTACTTC.

The CDR3 bases are TGTGCCAGCAGCCGGCTAGCGGGGGCTAACACCGGGGAGCTGTTTTTT. Its translation is CASSRLAGANTGELFF. J is TRBJ2-2 and V is TRBV7-9, with TRBD2 matching 10 bases. The germline CDR1 and CDR2 sequences are SEHNR and FQNEAQ (reference sequence). The CDR3 length is 16 residues. The V and J ends lost 5 bases and 2 bases, in that order; junction bases with no gene match: 5.

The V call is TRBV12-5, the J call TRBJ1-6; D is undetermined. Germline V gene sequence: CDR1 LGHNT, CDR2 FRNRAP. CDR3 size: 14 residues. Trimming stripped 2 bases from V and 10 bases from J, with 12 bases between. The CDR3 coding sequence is TGTGCTAGTGGTTTGCCAGAAGTCGGCTCACCCCTCCACTTT. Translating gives CASGLPEVGSPLHF.

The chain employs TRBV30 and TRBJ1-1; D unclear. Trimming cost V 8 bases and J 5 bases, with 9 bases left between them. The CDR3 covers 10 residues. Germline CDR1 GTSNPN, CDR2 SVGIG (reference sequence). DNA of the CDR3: TGTGCCGGACGGAGGACTGAAGCTTTCTTT. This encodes CAGRRTEAFF.

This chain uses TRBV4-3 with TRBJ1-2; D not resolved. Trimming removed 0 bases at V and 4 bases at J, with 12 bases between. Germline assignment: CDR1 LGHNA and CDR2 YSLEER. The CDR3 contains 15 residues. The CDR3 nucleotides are TGCGCCAGCAGCCAAGATTTCCGCGCTAGCTATGGCTACACCTTC. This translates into CASSQDFRASYGYTF.

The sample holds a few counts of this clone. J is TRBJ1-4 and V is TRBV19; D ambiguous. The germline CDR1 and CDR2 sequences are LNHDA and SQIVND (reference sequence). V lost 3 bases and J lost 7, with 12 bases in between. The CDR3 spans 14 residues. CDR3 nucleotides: TGTGCCAGTAGTATTGGTCGAGGCTCTGAAAAACTGTTTTTT. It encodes CASSIGRGSEKLFF.

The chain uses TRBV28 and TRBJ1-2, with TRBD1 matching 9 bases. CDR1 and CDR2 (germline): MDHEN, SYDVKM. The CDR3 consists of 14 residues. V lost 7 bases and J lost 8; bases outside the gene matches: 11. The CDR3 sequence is CASISPGQGSGYTF. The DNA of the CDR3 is TGTGCCAGCATCTCTCCGGGACAGGGTTCAGGCTACACCTTC.

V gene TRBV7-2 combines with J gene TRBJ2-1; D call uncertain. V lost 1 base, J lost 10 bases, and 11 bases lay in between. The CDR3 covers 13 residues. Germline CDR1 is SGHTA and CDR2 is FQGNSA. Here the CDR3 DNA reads TGTGCCAGCAGCTTAGATAGAGGCCGGGAGCAGTTCTTC. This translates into CASSLDRGREQFF. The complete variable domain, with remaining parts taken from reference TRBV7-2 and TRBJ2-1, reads GAGVSQSPSNKVTEKGKDVELRCDPISGHTALYWYRQSLGQGLEFLIYFQGNSAPDKSGLPSDRFSAERTGGSVSTLTIQRTQQEDSAVYLCASSLDRGREQFFGPGTRLTVL.

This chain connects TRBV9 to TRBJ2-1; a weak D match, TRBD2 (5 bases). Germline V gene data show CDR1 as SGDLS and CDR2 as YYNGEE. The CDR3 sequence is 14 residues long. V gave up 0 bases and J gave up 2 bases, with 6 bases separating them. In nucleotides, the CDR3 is TGTGCCAGCAGCGTAGGGGGAGCCTACAATGAGCAGTTCTTC. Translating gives CASSVGGAYNEQFF. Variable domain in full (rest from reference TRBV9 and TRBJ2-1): DSGVTQTPKHLITATGQRVTLRCSPRSGDLSVYWYQQSLDQGLQFLIQYYNGEERAKGNILERFSAQQFPDLHSELNLSSLELGDSALYFCASSVGGAYNEQFFGPGTRLTVL.

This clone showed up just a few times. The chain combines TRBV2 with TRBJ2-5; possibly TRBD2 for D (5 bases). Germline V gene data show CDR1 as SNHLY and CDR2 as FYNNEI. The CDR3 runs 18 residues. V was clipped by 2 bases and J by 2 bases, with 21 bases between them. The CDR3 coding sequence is TGTGCCAGCAGTGAAAGGGTGCTAGCTAGGCCCACACAAGAGACCCAGTACTTC. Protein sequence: CASSERVLARPTQETQYF.

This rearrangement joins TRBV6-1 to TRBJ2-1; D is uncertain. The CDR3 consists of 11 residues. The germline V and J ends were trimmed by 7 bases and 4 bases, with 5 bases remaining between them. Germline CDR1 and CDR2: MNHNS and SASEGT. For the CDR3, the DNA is TGTGCCAGCAACTGGTACAATGAGCAGTTCTTC. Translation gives CASNWYNEQFF.

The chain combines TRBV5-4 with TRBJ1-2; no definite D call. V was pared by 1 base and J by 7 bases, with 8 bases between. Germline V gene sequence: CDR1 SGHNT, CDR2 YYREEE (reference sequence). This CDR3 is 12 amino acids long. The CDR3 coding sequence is TGTGCCAGCAGCTTGTCTTGGGGTGGCTACACCTTC. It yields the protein CASSLSWGGYTF.

CDR3 nucleotide sequence: TGTGCCAGCAGCTCTAGCCGGGATCAACTGGACATTCAGTACTTC. This gives the protein CASSSSRDQLDIQYF. The V call is TRBV5-6, the J call TRBJ2-4; perhaps TRBD2 as D (5 bases). The CDR3 consists of 15 residues. Germline lookup yields CDR1 SGHDT and CDR2 YYEEEE. V was shortened by 3 bases and J by 8 bases, with 18 bases between the two germline ends.

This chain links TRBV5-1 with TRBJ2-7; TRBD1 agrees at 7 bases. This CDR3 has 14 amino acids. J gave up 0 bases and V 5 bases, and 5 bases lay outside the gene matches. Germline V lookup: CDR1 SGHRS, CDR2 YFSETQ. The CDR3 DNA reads TGCGCCAGCAGAGGACAGGCCGACTCCTACGAGCAGTACTTC. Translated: CASRGQADSYEQYF.

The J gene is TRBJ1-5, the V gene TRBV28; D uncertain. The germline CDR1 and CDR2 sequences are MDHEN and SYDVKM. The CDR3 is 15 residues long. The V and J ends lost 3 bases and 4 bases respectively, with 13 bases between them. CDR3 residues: CASSLPTGGNQPQHF. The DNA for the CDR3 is TGTGCCAGCAGTTTGCCGACGGGCGGGAATCAGCCCCAGCATTTT.

For the CDR3, the DNA is TGTGCCAGCAGTTTAGTACGGCTAGCCTACAATGAGCAGTTCTTC. Translated: CASSLVRLAYNEQFF. The chain recombines TRBV27 with TRBJ2-1; D uncertain. Trimming took off 2 bases at V and 2 bases at J, with 10 bases between the two ends. CDR3 length equals 15 residues. Germline V gives CDR1 MNHEY, CDR2 SMNVEV (reference sequence).

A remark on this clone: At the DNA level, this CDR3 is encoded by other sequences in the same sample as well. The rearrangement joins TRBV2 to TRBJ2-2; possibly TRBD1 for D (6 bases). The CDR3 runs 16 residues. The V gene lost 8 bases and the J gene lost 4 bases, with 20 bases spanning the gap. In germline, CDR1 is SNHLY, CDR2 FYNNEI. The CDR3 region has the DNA TGTGCCAGCGGAAGCAGGGGTCGTATGAGCACCGGGGAGCTGTTTTTT. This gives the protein CASGSRGRMSTGELFF.

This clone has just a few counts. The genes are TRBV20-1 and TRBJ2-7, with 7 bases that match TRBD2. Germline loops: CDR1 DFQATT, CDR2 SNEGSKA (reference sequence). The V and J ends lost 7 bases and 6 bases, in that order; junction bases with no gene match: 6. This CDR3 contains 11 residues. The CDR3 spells CSGKRDIEQYF. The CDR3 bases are TGCAGTGGGAAGCGGGATATCGAGCAGTACTTC.

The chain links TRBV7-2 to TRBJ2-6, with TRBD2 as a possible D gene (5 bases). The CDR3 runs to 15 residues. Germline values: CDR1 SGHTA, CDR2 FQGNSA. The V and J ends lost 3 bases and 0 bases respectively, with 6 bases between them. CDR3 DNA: TGTGCCAGCAGCTTGGCGGGCTCTGGGGCCAACGTCCTGACTTTC. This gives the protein CASSLAGSGANVLTF.

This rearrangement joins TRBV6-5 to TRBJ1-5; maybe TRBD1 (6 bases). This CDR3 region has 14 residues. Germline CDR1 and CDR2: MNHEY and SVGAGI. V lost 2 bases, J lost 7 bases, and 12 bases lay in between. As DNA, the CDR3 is TGTGCCAGCAGTTACGGCAGGGGTGGACAGCCCCAGCATTTT. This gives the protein CASSYGRGGQPQHF.

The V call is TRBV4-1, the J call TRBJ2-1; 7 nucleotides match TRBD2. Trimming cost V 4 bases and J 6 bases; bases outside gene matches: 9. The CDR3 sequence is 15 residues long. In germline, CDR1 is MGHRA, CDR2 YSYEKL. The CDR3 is CASSRLALRLNEQFF. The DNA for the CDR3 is TGCGCCAGCAGCCGACTAGCACTCAGGCTCAATGAGCAGTTCTTC.

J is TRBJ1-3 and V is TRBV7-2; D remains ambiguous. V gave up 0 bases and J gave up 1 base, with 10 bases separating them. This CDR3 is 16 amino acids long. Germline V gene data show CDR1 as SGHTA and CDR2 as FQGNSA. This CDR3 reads CASSLATANSGNTIYF. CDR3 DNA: TGTGCCAGCAGCTTAGCTACCGCTAATTCTGGAAACACCATATATTTT.

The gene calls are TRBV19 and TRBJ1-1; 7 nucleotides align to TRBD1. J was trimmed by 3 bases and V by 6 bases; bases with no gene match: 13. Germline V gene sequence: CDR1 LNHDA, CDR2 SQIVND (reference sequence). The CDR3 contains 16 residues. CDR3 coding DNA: TGTGCCAGTAGCTTAAGATCGACAGGGTGGGACACTGAAGCTTTCTTT. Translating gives CASSLRSTGWDTEAFF.

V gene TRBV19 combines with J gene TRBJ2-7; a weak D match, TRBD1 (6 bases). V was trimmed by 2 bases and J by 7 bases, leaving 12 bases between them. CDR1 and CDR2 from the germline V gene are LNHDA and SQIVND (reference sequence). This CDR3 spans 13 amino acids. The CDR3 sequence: CASSIPYRDEQYF. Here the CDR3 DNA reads TGTGCCAGTAGTATACCCTACAGGGATGAGCAGTACTTC.

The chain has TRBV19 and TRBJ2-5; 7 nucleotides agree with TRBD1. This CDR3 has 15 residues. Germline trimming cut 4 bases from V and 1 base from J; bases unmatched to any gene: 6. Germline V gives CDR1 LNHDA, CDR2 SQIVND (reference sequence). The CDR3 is CASSKEGAFQETQYF. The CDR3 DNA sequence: TGTGCCAGTAGTAAAGAGGGGGCATTCCAAGAGACCCAGTACTTC.